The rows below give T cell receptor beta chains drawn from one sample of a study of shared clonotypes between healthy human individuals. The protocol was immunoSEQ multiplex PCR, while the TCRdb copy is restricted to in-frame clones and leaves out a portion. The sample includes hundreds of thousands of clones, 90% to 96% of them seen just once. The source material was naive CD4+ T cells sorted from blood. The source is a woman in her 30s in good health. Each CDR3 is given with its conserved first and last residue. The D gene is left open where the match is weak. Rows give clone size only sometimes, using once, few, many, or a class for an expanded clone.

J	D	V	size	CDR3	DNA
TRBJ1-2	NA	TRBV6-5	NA	CASSRTRVYDYTF	TGTGCCAGCAGTCGAACCAGGGTTTACGACTACACCTTC
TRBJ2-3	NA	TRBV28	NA	CASNRFTDTQYF	TGTGCCAGCAACCGGTTCACAGATACGCAGTATTTT
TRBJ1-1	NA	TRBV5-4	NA	CASSLKGFGPEAFF	TGTGCCAGCAGCTTGAAAGGTTTCGGGCCTGAAGCTTTCTTT
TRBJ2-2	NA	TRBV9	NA	CASSERAGQANTGELFF	TGTGCCAGCAGCGAGCGAGCGGGACAGGCGAACACCGGGGAGCTGTTTTTT
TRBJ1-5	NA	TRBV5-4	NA	CASSLGGQQPQHF	TGTGCCAGCAGCTTAGGAGGTCAACAGCCCCAGCATTTT
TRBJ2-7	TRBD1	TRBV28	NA	CASSLRQGSYEQYF	TGTGCCAGCAGTTTGAGACAGGGCTCCTACGAGCAGTACTTC
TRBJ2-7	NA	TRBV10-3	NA	CAISGRDSGSYEQYF	TGTGCCATCAGTGGCCGGGACTCTGGATCCTACGAGCAGTACTTC
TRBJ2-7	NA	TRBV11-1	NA	CASSSGHGGEQYF	TGTGCCAGCAGCTCTGGGCATGGGGGAGAGCAGTACTTC
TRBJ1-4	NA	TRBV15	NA	CATSRGLNEKLFF	TGTGCCACCAGCAGAGGGCTGAATGAAAAACTGTTTTTT
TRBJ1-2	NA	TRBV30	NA	CAWSQRLSSGGYTF	TGTGCCTGGAGTCAAAGACTCAGTTCAGGGGGCTACACCTTC
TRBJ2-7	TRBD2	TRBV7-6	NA	CASSLGGLAGGSGEQYF	TGTGCCAGCAGCTTAGGAGGGCTAGCGGGAGGAAGTGGCGAGCAGTACTTC
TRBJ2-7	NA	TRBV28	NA	CASSFLGGGASYEQYF	TGTGCCAGCAGTTTTTTGGGAGGGGGCGCCTCCTACGAGCAGTACTTC
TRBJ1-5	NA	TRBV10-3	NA	CAISDRGMGGNQPQHF	TGTGCCATCAGTGACAGAGGGATGGGTGGCAATCAGCCCCAGCATTTT
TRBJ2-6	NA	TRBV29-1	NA	CSVISGSTGPGANVLTF	TGCAGCGTTATATCTGGCTCGACAGGACCTGGGGCCAACGTCCTGACTTTC
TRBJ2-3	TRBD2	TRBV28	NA	CASSPGLAGADTQYF	TGTGCCAGCAGCCCGGGACTAGCGGGAGCAGATACGCAGTATTTT
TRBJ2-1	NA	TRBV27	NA	CASSFRRELHEQFF	TGTGCCAGCAGTTTCAGGCGGGAACTCCATGAGCAGTTCTTC
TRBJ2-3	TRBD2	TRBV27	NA	CASRLQTSGSVDTQYF	TGTGCCAGCAGGCTCCAGACTAGCGGGAGTGTAGATACGCAGTATTTT
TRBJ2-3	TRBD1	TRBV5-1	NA	CASSGGTGRTDTQYF	TGCGCCAGCAGCGGCGGGACAGGGAGGACAGATACGCAGTATTTT
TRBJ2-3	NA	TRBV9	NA	CASSVAVGGQADTQYF	TGTGCCAGCAGCGTAGCCGTGGGGGGGCAGGCAGATACGCAGTATTTT
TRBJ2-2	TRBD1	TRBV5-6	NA	CASSVLMDRGNTGELFF	TGTGCCAGCAGCGTCCTTATGGACAGGGGGAACACCGGGGAGCTGTTTTTT
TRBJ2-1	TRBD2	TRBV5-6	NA	CASNPSPGLFGEQFF	TGTGCCAGCAACCCTTCTCCGGGACTATTTGGAGAGCAGTTCTTC
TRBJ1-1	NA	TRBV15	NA	CATSRSERSVNTEAFF	TGTGCCACCAGCAGATCGGAGCGGAGCGTGAACACTGAAGCTTTCTTT
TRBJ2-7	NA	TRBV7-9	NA	CASSLQEESYEQYF	TGTGCCAGCAGCTTACAGGAGGAGTCCTACGAGCAGTACTTC
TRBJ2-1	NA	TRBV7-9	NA	CASSLEWQDEQFF	TGTGCCAGCAGCCTGGAATGGCAGGATGAGCAGTTCTTC
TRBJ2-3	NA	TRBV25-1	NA	CASSRTGMGTDTQYF	TGTGCCAGCAGCAGAACAGGGATGGGTACAGATACGCAGTATTTT
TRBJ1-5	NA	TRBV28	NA	CASSKGESGLNQPQHF	TGTGCCAGCAGTAAAGGGGAGTCGGGTCTTAATCAGCCCCAGCATTTT
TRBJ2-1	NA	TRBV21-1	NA	CASSALTGQGAMIPYNEQFF	TGTGCCAGCAGCGCTCTAACGGGACAGGGGGCAATGATTCCTTACAATGAGCAGTTCTTC
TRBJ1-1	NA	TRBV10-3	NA	CAISLQQNTEAFF	TGTGCCATCAGTCTACAGCAGAACACTGAAGCTTTCTTT
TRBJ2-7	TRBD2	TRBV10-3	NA	CAISEVVGRYSYEQYF	TGTGCCATCAGTGAAGTTGTCGGGAGGTACTCCTACGAGCAGTACTTC
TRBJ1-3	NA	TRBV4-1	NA	CASSQPRVGGGNTIYF	TGCGCCAGCAGCCAACCAAGGGTGGGTGGTGGAAACACCATATATTTT
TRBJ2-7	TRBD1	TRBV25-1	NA	CASSEPGTVYEQYF	TGTGCCAGCAGTGAACCCGGGACAGTCTACGAGCAGTACTTC
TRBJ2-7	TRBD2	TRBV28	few	CASSSTSGSVEQYF	TGTGCCAGCAGTTCGACTAGCGGGAGTGTCGAGCAGTACTTC
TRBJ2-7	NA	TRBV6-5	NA	CASSYGQLYEQYF	TGTGCCAGCAGTTACGGACAGCTATACGAGCAGTACTTC
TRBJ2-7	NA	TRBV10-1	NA	CASSDFRQAPYEQYF	TGCGCCAGCAGTGATTTTAGACAAGCACCCTACGAGCAGTACTTC
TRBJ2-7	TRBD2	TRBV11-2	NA	CASSLGPLIAGAYEQYF	TGTGCCAGCAGCTTAGGCCCCCTAATAGCGGGAGCCTACGAGCAGTACTTC
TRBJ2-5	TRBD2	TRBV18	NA	CASSPGLAVQETQYF	TGTGCCAGCTCACCGGGACTAGCAGTTCAAGAGACCCAGTACTTC
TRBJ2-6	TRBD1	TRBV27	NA	CASRKGGAGANVLTF	TGTGCCAGCAGAAAAGGGGGCGCTGGGGCCAACGTCCTGACTTTC
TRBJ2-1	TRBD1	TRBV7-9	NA	CASSPTGGGEQFF	TGTGCCAGCAGCCCCACAGGGGGAGGTGAGCAGTTCTTC
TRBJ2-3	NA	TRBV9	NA	CASSVDYGDGVPQQYF	TGTGCCAGCAGCGTAGACTATGGCGACGGAGTACCTCAGCAGTATTTT
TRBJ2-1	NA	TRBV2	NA	CASSATSYNEQFF	TGTGCCAGCAGTGCAACAAGTTACAATGAGCAGTTCTTC
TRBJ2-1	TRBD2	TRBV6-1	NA	CASRRLAGGDEQFF	TGTGCCAGCAGGCGACTAGCGGGAGGTGACGAGCAGTTCTTC
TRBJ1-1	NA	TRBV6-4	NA	CASRGQMNTEAFF	TGTGCCAGCAGAGGACAGATGAACACTGAAGCTTTCTTT